A selection of T cell receptor beta chains follows, all from one sample in a study of cytomegalovirus exposure and HLA in healthy donors. Sequenced by immunoSEQ multiplex PCR; TCRdb stores in-frame clones only, minus some. The sample contains approximately 120,000 clones, about 84% of which appear only once. Sequencing was performed on PBMCs. The receptors shown here come from a man between 40 and 49 years old in good health and CMV-seronegative. Each CDR3 is given with its conserved first and last residue. A D gene is named only where the DNA matches it firmly. Expanded clones are given a class, and other clones once, few, many or no size at all.

CDR3nt: TGTGCCAGCAGCCCGCGGACGAGGGATGAAAAACTGTTTTTT
CDR3aa: CASSPRTRDEKLFF
v_gene: TRBV9
d_gene: .
abundance: .
j_gene: TRBJ1-4

CDR3nt: TGTGCCAGCACCAACGGGGGGAGAAGTTATGGCTACACCTTC
CDR3aa: CASTNGGRSYGYTF
v_gene: TRBV6-5
d_gene: .
abundance: .
j_gene: TRBJ1-2

CDR3nt: TGCGCCAGCAGCCCGAGACAGGGGCCTAACTATGGCTACACCTTC
CDR3aa: CASSPRQGPNYGYTF
v_gene: TRBV4-3
d_gene: TRBD1
abundance: .
j_gene: TRBJ1-2

CDR3nt: TGTGCCAGCAGTGTCCGGACAGGGGAGGATTCACCCCTCCACTTT
CDR3aa: CASSVRTGEDSPLHF
v_gene: TRBV6-1
d_gene: TRBD1
abundance: .
j_gene: TRBJ1-6

CDR3nt: TGTGCCAGCAGGGGCCGAGGGGATACGCAGTATTTT
CDR3aa: CASRGRGDTQYF
v_gene: TRBV11-3
d_gene: .
abundance: few
j_gene: TRBJ2-3

CDR3nt: TGTGCCAGCACCTCCCGGACGGGGGGGGGCCCTCCTGGGGCCAACGGCCTGACTTTC
CDR3aa: CASTSRTGGGPPGANGLTF
v_gene: TRBV5-4
d_gene: TRBD2
abundance: .
j_gene: TRBJ2-6

CDR3nt: TGTGCCAGTACAGCGGGCTTAAGCACAGATACGCAGTATTTT
CDR3aa: CASTAGLSTDTQYF
v_gene: TRBV2
d_gene: .
abundance: .
j_gene: TRBJ2-3

CDR3nt: TGCGCCAGCAGCCAACAGGGAAGGGAAGAGACCCAGTACTTC
CDR3aa: CASSQQGREETQYF
v_gene: TRBV4-1
d_gene: .
abundance: .
j_gene: TRBJ2-5

CDR3nt: TGTGCCAGTAGGTTCGGGACAGGGATGAGCAATCAGCCCCAGCATTTT
CDR3aa: CASRFGTGMSNQPQHF
v_gene: TRBV19
d_gene: TRBD1
abundance: .
j_gene: TRBJ1-5

CDR3nt: TGTGCCAGCAGTGAAAGGGGACAGCCCACCTATGGCTACACCTTC
CDR3aa: CASSERGQPTYGYTF
v_gene: TRBV2
d_gene: TRBD1
abundance: .
j_gene: TRBJ1-2

CDR3nt: TGCGCCAGCAGCTTGGCCGGGACAGACGAGCAGTTCTTC
CDR3aa: CASSLAGTDEQFF
v_gene: TRBV5-1
d_gene: TRBD1
abundance: .
j_gene: TRBJ2-1

CDR3nt: TGTGCCAGCAGCTTAGCCGCGACAGGGGATTCGAAACTCCACTTT
CDR3aa: CASSLAATGDSKLHF
v_gene: TRBV7-8
d_gene: TRBD1
abundance: .
j_gene: TRBJ1-6

CDR3nt: TGCGCCAGCAGCCAAGACGGACTAGCGGGGGGCCCCACAGATACGCAGTATTTT
CDR3aa: CASSQDGLAGGPTDTQYF
v_gene: TRBV4-3
d_gene: TRBD2
abundance: .
j_gene: TRBJ2-3

CDR3nt: TGTGCCAGCAGCTTTACCCTGGACAGGGCCCACTCCTACGAGCAGTACTTC
CDR3aa: CASSFTLDRAHSYEQYF
v_gene: TRBV7-8
d_gene: TRBD1
abundance: .
j_gene: TRBJ2-7

CDR3nt: TGTGCCAGCAGCTTCAACAGGCTACCGATTGACGAGCAGTACTTC
CDR3aa: CASSFNRLPIDEQYF
v_gene: TRBV7-2
d_gene: .
abundance: .
j_gene: TRBJ2-7

CDR3nt: TGTGCCAGTTCTCAGGGAATTCAAAACATTCAGTACTTC
CDR3aa: CASSQGIQNIQYF
v_gene: TRBV19
d_gene: .
abundance: few
j_gene: TRBJ2-4

CDR3nt: TGTGCCAGCTCACCATCACAAGAGAACACTGAAGCTTTCTTT
CDR3aa: CASSPSQENTEAFF
v_gene: TRBV18
d_gene: .
abundance: .
j_gene: TRBJ1-1

CDR3nt: TGTGCCAGCAGGTACCGGGACAGGGATGGCTACACCTTC
CDR3aa: CASRYRDRDGYTF
v_gene: TRBV2
d_gene: TRBD1
abundance: .
j_gene: TRBJ1-2

CDR3nt: TGTGCCAGTAGTGAAGAGGGAAGTTATAATTCACCCCTCCACTTT
CDR3aa: CASSEEGSYNSPLHF
v_gene: TRBV19
d_gene: .
abundance: .
j_gene: TRBJ1-6

CDR3nt: TGTGCCAGCAGGCTACAGGGGGCTGCTGAAGCTTTCTTT
CDR3aa: CASRLQGAAEAFF
v_gene: TRBV14
d_gene: TRBD1
abundance: few
j_gene: TRBJ1-1

CDR3nt: TGCAGTGCTCCACACTACAATGAGCAGTTCTTC
CDR3aa: CSAPHYNEQFF
v_gene: TRBV20-1
d_gene: .
abundance: .
j_gene: TRBJ2-1

CDR3nt: TGTGCCAGCACCCTCTCAGGGGCAGGGAACACTGAAGCTTTCTTT
CDR3aa: CASTLSGAGNTEAFF
v_gene: TRBV27
d_gene: .
abundance: .
j_gene: TRBJ1-1

CDR3nt: TGCAGCGTTGAATTGGGGACAGGGGGCTCTGGAAACACCATATATTTT
CDR3aa: CSVELGTGGSGNTIYF
v_gene: TRBV29-1
d_gene: TRBD1
abundance: .
j_gene: TRBJ1-3

CDR3nt: TGTGCCAGCAGCGTAGGGAGTAATACTGAAGCTTTCTTT
CDR3aa: CASSVGSNTEAFF
v_gene: TRBV9
d_gene: .
abundance: .
j_gene: TRBJ1-1

CDR3nt: TGTGCCAGCAGCTTAGTTACTAGCGGGGGGGCGTCCTACAATGAGCAGTTCTTC
CDR3aa: CASSLVTSGGASYNEQFF
v_gene: TRBV7-6
d_gene: TRBD2
abundance: .
j_gene: TRBJ2-1

CDR3nt: TGTGCCAGCAGGGCCTTCGGGACAGGGGGAAAGAGTCAGCCCCAGCATTTT
CDR3aa: CASRAFGTGGKSQPQHF
v_gene: TRBV2
d_gene: TRBD1
abundance: .
j_gene: TRBJ1-5

CDR3nt: TGTGCCAGCAGCTTAGCAGGGGACGAGCAGTACTTC
CDR3aa: CASSLAGDEQYF
v_gene: TRBV7-9
d_gene: .
abundance: .
j_gene: TRBJ2-7

CDR3nt: TGTGCCAGCAGCCTCTACCGTCGGACAGGGGATAATTCACCCCTCCACTTT
CDR3aa: CASSLYRRTGDNSPLHF
v_gene: TRBV11-2
d_gene: TRBD1
abundance: .
j_gene: TRBJ1-6

CDR3nt: TGTGCCACCGGAGGCGGGGATACGCAGTATTTT
CDR3aa: CATGGGDTQYF
v_gene: TRBV6-6
d_gene: .
abundance: .
j_gene: TRBJ2-3

CDR3nt: TGTGCCAGCAGTTTTAGGCAGGATAATTCACCCCTCCACTTT
CDR3aa: CASSFRQDNSPLHF
v_gene: TRBV27
d_gene: .
abundance: .
j_gene: TRBJ1-6

CDR3nt: TGTGCCAGCAGCTCGGAGGGAGGGTTAAAGGCCTACGAGCAGTACTTC
CDR3aa: CASSSEGGLKAYEQYF
v_gene: TRBV11-2
d_gene: TRBD2
abundance: .
j_gene: TRBJ2-7

CDR3nt: TGTGCCAGCAGTTACTCGGGGGCGGTCGGCTACACCTTC
CDR3aa: CASSYSGAVGYTF
v_gene: TRBV6-5
d_gene: .
abundance: .
j_gene: TRBJ1-2

CDR3nt: TGTGCCAGCAGCCGGGGGGGCCCACGGGGTGCGCAGTTCTTC
CDR3aa: CASSRGGPRGAQFF
v_gene: TRBV28
d_gene: TRBD2
abundance: .
j_gene: TRBJ2-1

CDR3nt: TGTGCCAGCAGCCTACAGGGGTCGAACTATGGCTACACCTTC
CDR3aa: CASSLQGSNYGYTF
v_gene: TRBV7-9
d_gene: TRBD1
abundance: .
j_gene: TRBJ1-2

CDR3nt: TGCGCCAGCAGCACCTACTTAGCGGGGGACGGCATTCAGTACTTC
CDR3aa: CASSTYLAGDGIQYF
v_gene: TRBV4-1
d_gene: TRBD2
abundance: .
j_gene: TRBJ2-4

CDR3nt: TGCGCCAGCAGTTCCGGGGGTCCCCTCCAGCATTTT
CDR3aa: CASSSGGPLQHF
v_gene: TRBV10-2
d_gene: .
abundance: few
j_gene: TRBJ1-5

CDR3nt: TGTGCCAGCAGTTTAAGTAGCGGGGGGGCCCCCTACGAGCAGTACTTC
CDR3aa: CASSLSSGGAPYEQYF
v_gene: TRBV28
d_gene: TRBD2
abundance: .
j_gene: TRBJ2-7

CDR3nt: TGTGCCTGGAGTGTATATCGGGCAGGGGCAGGCTTAGCCGCTGAAGCTTTCTTT
CDR3aa: CAWSVYRAGAGLAAEAFF
v_gene: TRBV30
d_gene: .
abundance: .
j_gene: TRBJ1-1

CDR3nt: TGTGCCAGCAGACAGACAGGGAGATGGAACACTGAAGCTTTCTTT
CDR3aa: CASRQTGRWNTEAFF
v_gene: TRBV6-1
d_gene: TRBD1
abundance: .
j_gene: TRBJ1-1

CDR3nt: TGTGCCAGCAGCCACTCTCCAGGGGGCGGAGAGACCCAGTACTTC
CDR3aa: CASSHSPGGGETQYF
v_gene: TRBV5-6
d_gene: TRBD1
abundance: .
j_gene: TRBJ2-5

CDR3nt: TGTGCCAGCAGTTACGCGGGGGGAGAGCAGTACTTC
CDR3aa: CASSYAGGEQYF
v_gene: TRBV6-5
d_gene: TRBD2
abundance: .
j_gene: TRBJ2-7

CDR3nt: TGCGCCAGCAGCCAAGATGGGGGGTTCTCTGGAAACACCATATATTTT
CDR3aa: CASSQDGGFSGNTIYF
v_gene: TRBV4-3
d_gene: .
abundance: .
j_gene: TRBJ1-3

CDR3nt: TGTGCCAGCAGCCGGGGAAACAAAGAGACCCAGTACTTC
CDR3aa: CASSRGNKETQYF
v_gene: TRBV7-2
d_gene: .
abundance: .
j_gene: TRBJ2-5

CDR3nt: TGCAGCGTTAGGGGGCATGCTACCTACGAGCAGTACTTC
CDR3aa: CSVRGHATYEQYF
v_gene: TRBV29-1
d_gene: TRBD1
abundance: .
j_gene: TRBJ2-7

CDR3nt: TGTGCCAGCAGCCGAGGGATTGAAGCTTTCTTT
CDR3aa: CASSRGIEAFF
v_gene: TRBV7-9
d_gene: .
abundance: .
j_gene: TRBJ1-1

CDR3nt: TGTGCCAGCAGTTTTTCGGGGGAAGGGTTTGGGACCCAGTACTTC
CDR3aa: CASSFSGEGFGTQYF
v_gene: TRBV27
d_gene: .
abundance: .
j_gene: TRBJ2-5

CDR3nt: TGTGCCATCAGTGAGACGGGGGGTGGGACCCAGTACTTC
CDR3aa: CAISETGGGTQYF
v_gene: TRBV10-3
d_gene: TRBD2
abundance: few
j_gene: TRBJ2-5

CDR3nt: TGTGCCAGCAGCGTCCTAGGCGGCGAGCAGTACTTC
CDR3aa: CASSVLGGEQYF
v_gene: TRBV9
d_gene: .
abundance: few
j_gene: TRBJ2-7

CDR3nt: TGTGCCAGCAGCCAAGATCAAGGAGCGGGGGACCTGGATACGCAGTATTTT
CDR3aa: CASSQDQGAGDLDTQYF
v_gene: TRBV4-2
d_gene: TRBD2
abundance: .
j_gene: TRBJ2-3

CDR3nt: TGTGCCTGGAGTAAGTCCCAGGGGATTCTTACCGGGGAGCTGTTTTTT
CDR3aa: CAWSKSQGILTGELFF
v_gene: TRBV30
d_gene: .
abundance: .
j_gene: TRBJ2-2

CDR3nt: TGTGCCAGCTCACCAGCGGACTCCGGATACGAGCAGTACTTC
CDR3aa: CASSPADSGYEQYF
v_gene: TRBV18
d_gene: .
abundance: .
j_gene: TRBJ2-7

CDR3nt: TGTGCCAGCAGCGTTGGACTAGCGGGGGGGAGTGAGCAGTTCTTC
CDR3aa: CASSVGLAGGSEQFF
v_gene: TRBV9
d_gene: TRBD2
abundance: .
j_gene: TRBJ2-1

CDR3nt: TGTGCCAGCAGCTTAGTGTCTTCAGATACGCAGTATTTT
CDR3aa: CASSLVSSDTQYF
v_gene: TRBV7-2
d_gene: .
abundance: .
j_gene: TRBJ2-3

CDR3nt: TGTGCCAGCAGCGTAGCTGCAGGCATGAACACTGAAGCTTTCTTT
CDR3aa: CASSVAAGMNTEAFF
v_gene: TRBV9
d_gene: .
abundance: .
j_gene: TRBJ1-1

CDR3nt: TGTGCCAGCTCGGGGAGAGGTAGCGGCGGGGGAGATACGCAGTATTTT
CDR3aa: CASSGRGSGGGDTQYF
v_gene: TRBV18
d_gene: TRBD2
abundance: .
j_gene: TRBJ2-3

CDR3nt: TGTGCCAGCAGTTCCGGGACAGCCAGACGGGGCTACACCTTC
CDR3aa: CASSSGTARRGYTF
v_gene: TRBV28
d_gene: TRBD1
abundance: .
j_gene: TRBJ1-2

CDR3nt: TGTGCCAGCAGTGATGGACCACGCGGGGTGAACACTGAAGCTTTCTTT
CDR3aa: CASSDGPRGVNTEAFF
v_gene: TRBV6-1
d_gene: .
abundance: .
j_gene: TRBJ1-1

CDR3nt: TGCGCCAGCAAACCGGGGGGCCCCCAAGAGACCCAGTACTTC
CDR3aa: CASKPGGPQETQYF
v_gene: TRBV5-1
d_gene: .
abundance: .
j_gene: TRBJ2-5

CDR3nt: TGTGCCAGCAGTGACTCGATGGACAGGGGCAATGAGCAGTTCTTC
CDR3aa: CASSDSMDRGNEQFF
v_gene: TRBV6-4
d_gene: TRBD1
abundance: few
j_gene: TRBJ2-1